This T cell receptor (beta chain) was recovered during a study of cytomegalovirus exposure and HLA in healthy donors. Comments on this clone: As yet, its antigen is unknown.

Findings and caveats of the study: Reports credit the classifier with highly specific, highly sensitive diagnosis of cytomegalovirus status. A later analysis showed TCR association rates differing by HLA locus, peaking at DRB1 and lowest at HLA-C. Association of a missense DCLRE1C variant with TCR beta V- and J-gene trimming was reported in a later analysis.

PCR was performed using 60 Vbeta and 13 Jbeta primers. TCRdb's table, derived via immunoSEQ multiplex PCR, lists solely in-frame clones and lacks some. The sample consists of under 200,000 clones, roughly four fifths of them appearing once. The sequence was collected from a woman under 30 in good health and CMV-seronegative. The specimen sequenced was PBMCs.

DNA of the CDR3: TGTGCCAGCAGTTACTCGCGGGCAGGGGGAGGCGAGCAGTACTTC. Translation: CASSYSRAGGGEQYF. V and J are TRBV6-5 and TRBJ2-7; weak D call: TRBD1 (7 bases). V was shortened by 0 bases and J by 6 bases, with 15 bases between the two germline ends. The CDR3 runs to 15 residues. The germline V gene encodes CDR1 MNHEY and CDR2 SVGAGI.